This T cell receptor beta chain derives from a study of cytomegalovirus exposure and HLA in healthy donors. The primer mix had 60 Vbeta and 13 Jbeta primers. The data were produced by immunoSEQ multiplex PCR, yet TCRdb's version contains in-frame clones alone and is incomplete. The sample has approximately 32,000 clones, around 80% seen once. Points on this clone: The junction and the germline gene differ at one end; a read error may be behind it.

The receptor was isolated from a young woman in good health and CMV-seronegative. The source material was PBMCs.

The CDR3 sequence: CASSSGWDSNQPQNF. CDR3 coding DNA: TGTGCCAGCAGTTCAGGGTGGGATAGCAATCAGCCCCAGAATTTT. J is TRBJ1-5 and V is TRBV27, with D tentatively TRBD1 (5 bases). The germline V gene has CDR1 MNHEY and CDR2 SMNVEV (reference sequence). The CDR3 extends over 15 amino acids.